This T cell receptor beta chain was sequenced for a study of blood T cells in healthy people across ages. To note about this clonotype: Its cognate antigen is unknown.

The use of a sample-barcoded 5' primer and a J-beta primer mix characterized a second PCR of roughly 6 to 11 cycles. TCRdb independently ran MiXCR on the 5' RACE reads; one entry per CDR3 protein. The profile covers around 1,900,000 distinct CDR3 sequences, with roughly two fifths appearing a single time and roughly 23% taken by the ten largest. Study-level points and caveats: Researchers said unsorted PBMCs prevented a conclusive naive versus antigen-experienced comparison. Compared with aged donors, long-lived donors showed fewer expanded clones, suggesting selection.

Each of the donors had roughly 9.7 milliliters of peripheral blood drawn into EDTA-treated Vacutainer tubes. This clonotype originated in a human donor in good health. The sequenced material came from blood.

The CDR3 coding sequence is TGTGCCAGCAGTGATATAACCCAGGGGGACACTGAAGCTTTCTTT. It specifies CASSDITQGDTEAFF. This sequence joins TRBV6-1 and TRBJ1-1, with 7 bases lining up with TRBD1. V lost 3 bases, J lost 3 bases, and 7 bases stayed unmatched. CDR3 size: 15 residues. The germline gives CDR1 MNHNS, CDR2 SASEGT.